This is a list of T cell receptor beta chains from one sample in a study of siplizumab effects on memory and regulatory T cells. The method was immunoSEQ multiplex PCR; TCRdb's version includes in-frame clones alone and lacks a portion of them. This table has tens of thousands of clones, around 96% appearing once. Specimen: naive CD8+ T cells sorted from blood. These receptors came from a human donor in good health. Each CDR3 is given with its conserved first and last residue. The D gene is left open where the match is weak. For some rows the clone size is stated as once, few or many, or as a class when expanded; others skip it.

TRBJ2-2	.	TRBV19	.	16	CASSLSGPLKAGELFF	TGTGCCAGTAGCCTTTCGGGGCCCCTCAAGGCCGGGGAGCTGTTTTTT
TRBJ2-5	.	TRBV5-4	.	13	CASREPAVETQYF	TGTGCCAGCAGAGAACCCGCAGTAGAGACCCAGTACTTC
TRBJ2-3	.	TRBV5-6	.	11	CASSGGDTQYF	TGTGCCAGCAGCGGGGGAGATACGCAGTATTTT
TRBJ2-7	.	TRBV10-3	.	12	CATATGSYEQYF	TGTGCCACGGCAACTGGTTCCTACGAGCAGTACTTC
TRBJ1-5	TRBD1	TRBV27	.	14	CASSSNTGVQPQHF	TGTGCCAGCAGTTCCAATACAGGGGTTCAGCCCCAGCATTTT
TRBJ1-1	.	TRBV5-4	.	14	CASVSYTGNTEAFF	TGTGCCAGCGTTTCTTACACAGGGAACACTGAAGCTTTCTTT
TRBJ2-1	.	TRBV9	once	12	CASSAGLNEQFF	TGTGCCAGCAGCGCTGGGCTCAATGAGCAGTTCTTC
TRBJ1-1	.	TRBV7-6	.	18	CASSFSLSMGWENTEAFF	TGTGCCAGCAGCTTTTCCCTGTCTATGGGGTGGGAGAACACTGAAGCTTTCTTT
TRBJ1-5	TRBD1	TRBV7-8	.	18	CASSLVGTGGEEGQPQHF	TGTGCCAGCAGCTTAGTGGGGACAGGGGGCGAGGAGGGTCAGCCCCAGCATTTT
TRBJ2-7	.	TRBV28	.	14	CASSLQLQHYEQYF	TGTGCCAGCAGTTTACAGTTGCAGCACTACGAGCAGTACTTC
TRBJ2-3	TRBD2	TRBV4-3	.	17	CASSQSRSGLAADTQYF	TGCGCCAGCAGCCAAAGTCGTTCGGGACTAGCGGCAGATACGCAGTATTTT
TRBJ2-5	.	TRBV4-3	.	17	CASSRRARTEEQETQYF	TGCGCCAGCAGCCGACGGGCCCGGACAGAAGAACAAGAGACCCAGTACTTC
TRBJ1-1	TRBD1	TRBV28	.	14	CASSAGTENTEAFF	TGTGCCAGCAGTGCCGGGACAGAGAACACTGAAGCTTTCTTT
TRBJ2-5	TRBD1	TRBV5-8	.	14	CASSADRAEETQYF	TGTGCCAGCAGCGCGGACAGGGCGGAGGAGACCCAGTACTTC
TRBJ2-1	TRBD2	TRBV7-9	.	16	CASSLSAGGPENEQFF	TGTGCCAGCAGCCTATCAGCGGGGGGGCCCGAGAATGAGCAGTTCTTC
TRBJ1-1	.	TRBV23-1	.	17	CASSPIVQGRVSTEAFF	TGCGCCAGCAGTCCGATCGTACAGGGCCGAGTGTCCACTGAAGCTTTCTTT
TRBJ2-1	.	TRBV6-1	once	12	CASSEVGNEQFF	TGTGCCAGCAGTGAAGTAGGAAATGAGCAGTTCTTC
TRBJ2-1	TRBD1	TRBV4-1	.	14	CASSPLTGNNEQFF	TGCGCCAGCAGCCCCCTGACAGGGAACAATGAGCAGTTCTTC
TRBJ1-6	.	TRBV19	.	15	CASSWGSSYNSPLHF	TGTGCCAGTAGTTGGGGGAGCTCCTATAATTCACCCCTCCACTTT
TRBJ2-2	.	TRBV9	.	13	CASSVGWTGELFF	TGTGCCAGCAGCGTTGGGTGGACCGGGGAGCTGTTTTTT
TRBJ1-1	.	TRBV27	.	11	CASTRGTEAFF	TGTGCCAGCACCCGGGGAACAGAAGCTTTCTTT
TRBJ2-4	TRBD2	TRBV6-5	.	14	CASSYSTGGDIQYF	TGTGCCAGCAGTTACTCGACGGGAGGAGACATTCAGTACTTC
TRBJ2-7	.	TRBV9	.	19	CASSVCGGIQEVSSYEQYF	TGTGCCAGCAGCGTCTGCGGGGGCATCCAAGAAGTCAGCTCCTACGAGCAGTACTTC
TRBJ2-7	TRBD1	TRBV5-8	once	16	CASNAARQGGPYEQYF	TGTGCCAGCAACGCCGCTAGACAGGGCGGGCCCTACGAGCAGTACTTC
TRBJ2-5	.	TRBV10-3	.	14	CAISDPGYQETQYF	TGTGCCATCAGTGATCCGGGCTACCAAGAGACCCAGTACTTC
TRBJ2-7	TRBD1	TRBV27	once	16	CASSFAGTGYSYEQYF	TGTGCCAGCAGTTTTGCCGGGACAGGGTACTCCTACGAGCAGTACTTC
TRBJ1-1	.	TRBV2	.	13	CASSVGRITEAFF	TGTGCCAGCAGTGTGGGCAGGATCACTGAAGCTTTCTTT
TRBJ1-5	.	TRBV19	.	14	CASSIGGAGQPQHF	TGTGCCAGTAGTATCGGTGGGGCTGGACAGCCCCAGCATTTT
TRBJ2-7	TRBD1	TRBV9	once	17	CASSVGSGTGSSYEQYF	TGTGCCAGCAGCGTAGGCTCCGGGACAGGATCCTCCTACGAGCAGTACTTC
TRBJ2-5	.	TRBV9	.	16	CASSGDGRPGWETQYF	TGTGCCAGCAGCGGAGATGGACGCCCTGGTTGGGAGACCCAGTACTTC
TRBJ2-7	.	TRBV7-7	.	15	CASSLGGEASYEQYF	TGTGCCAGCAGCTTAGGGGGGGAAGCGTCCTACGAGCAGTACTTC
TRBJ2-3	TRBD2	TRBV30	once	14	CAWSEAGGTDTQYF	TGTGCCTGGAGTGAAGCGGGGGGTACAGATACGCAGTATTTT
TRBJ1-1	.	TRBV9	.	13	CASSPMGTTEAFF	TGTGCCAGCAGCCCCATGGGGACCACTGAAGCTTTCTTT
TRBJ1-1	TRBD1	TRBV28	.	15	CASSFLSDRATEAFF	TGTGCCAGCAGTTTCTTATCGGACAGGGCGACTGAAGCTTTCTTT
TRBJ2-3	.	TRBV13	.	14	CASSLGTPSDTQYF	TGTGCCAGCAGCTTGGGGACTCCTTCCGATACGCAGTATTTT
TRBJ2-7	.	TRBV4-1	once	14	CASSQQTGTYEQYF	TGCGCCAGCAGCCAGCAAACAGGGACCTACGAGCAGTACTTC
TRBJ1-1	TRBD1	TRBV9	.	14	CASSVETGATEAFF	TGTGCCAGCAGCGTTGAGACAGGGGCCACTGAAGCTTTCTTT